These 9 T cell receptor beta chains originate from one sample sequenced in a study of post-analysis software for immune sequencing data. Notes on the study in general: In patients, about 5 TRBV segments were more frequent than in controls, with TRBV5-6, TRBV5-1 and TRBV20-1 among them.

Unique molecular identifiers featured in each of the TCR beta cDNA libraries. TCRdb re-analysed the PCR reads in MiXCR, keeping a single row per CDR3 protein. Counted here are some 700,000 distinct CDR3 sequences, 59% occurring once; the ten biggest clones make up approximately 10%. What these receptors recognize is not known. The specimen was blood. The receptors derive from a girl aged 2-10 years with multiple sclerosis.

The J gene is TRBJ2-5, the V gene TRBV27, with D perhaps assigned TRBD1 or TRBD2 (5 bases each). Trimming stripped 7 bases from V and 5 bases from J, with 20 bases between. The CDR3 is 15 residues long. From germline, CDR1 is MNHEY and CDR2 SMNVEV (reference sequence). In DNA form, the CDR3 reads TGTGCCAGCACCTCGACCGGGACCGCTCTGGAGACCCAGTACTTC. This sequence encodes CASTSTGTALETQYF.

Only a few counts were recorded for this clonotype. V usage is TRBV4-2 and J usage is TRBJ2-3; TRBD2 agrees at 9 bases. Germline V CDR1 and CDR2: LGHNA, YNFKEQ. The CDR3 has 15 amino acids. J was trimmed by 5 bases and V by 3 bases; bases with no gene match: 6. The CDR3 sequence is CASSQSGGPRDTQYF. Written as DNA, the CDR3 is TGTGCCAGCAGCCAGAGCGGGGGGCCCCGAGATACGCAGTATTTT.

Turning to this clonotype: An end of the junction differs from the germline gene, which may be a read error. The V call is TRBV18, the J call TRBJ2-5; D is undetermined. Germline V CDR1 and CDR2: KGHSH, LQKENI. The CDR3 length is 12 residues. CDR3 amino acids: CVSSPWQETQYF. The CDR3 bases are TGTGTCAGCTCACCATGGCAAGAGACCCAGTACTTC.

J is TRBJ2-6 and V is TRBV2; D perhaps matches TRBD2 (5 bases). CDR3 length: 15 residues. Trimming cost V 4 bases and J 2 bases, with 9 bases left between them. Germline CDR1 SNHLY, CDR2 FYNNEI. In DNA, the CDR3 is TGTGCCAGCAGTGTAGACTACCCTGGGGCCAACGTCCTGACTTTC. Its protein is CASSVDYPGANVLTF.

This clonotype has more than one count but fewer than ten. J is TRBJ2-2 and V is TRBV28; perhaps TRBD1 as D (6 bases). The germline V gene encodes CDR1 MDHEN and CDR2 SYDVKM. The CDR3 extends over 13 amino acids. With 6 bases removed from V and 6 bases from J, the gap between germline ends came to 11 bases. CDR3 in DNA: TGTGCCAGCAGCCCGAGGACAGCCGGGGAGCTGTTTTTT. It yields the protein CASSPRTAGELFF. The full variable domain, its missing parts supplied by reference TRBV28 and TRBJ2-2, is DVKVTQSSRYLVKRTGEKVFLECVQDMDHENMFWYRQDPGLGLRLIYFSYDVKMKEKGDIPEGYSVSREKKERFSLILESASTNQTSMYLCASSPRTAGELFFGEGSRLTVL.

V is TRBV7-2 and J is TRBJ1-4; D call uncertain. CDR3 length equals 15 residues. Deletions cut 1 base from V and 0 bases from J, with 6 bases between. Germline CDR1 reads SGHTA; CDR2 reads FQGNSA. The CDR3 nucleotides are TGTGCCAGCAGCTTAGGTTTTGCAACTAATGAAAAACTGTTTTTT. This sequence encodes CASSLGFATNEKLFF.

The chain links TRBV12-5 to TRBJ1-2; weak D call: TRBD1 (6 bases). V was trimmed by 2 bases and J by 6 bases, leaving 7 bases between them. This CDR3 comprises 12 residues. Germline values: CDR1 LGHNT, CDR2 FRNRAP. CDR3 sequence reads: CASGLRDNGYTF. The CDR3 DNA follows: TGTGCTAGTGGTTTGAGGGACAATGGCTACACCTTC. The variable domain in full, with the rest retrieved from reference TRBV12-5 and TRBJ1-2, is DARVTQTPRHKVTEMGQEVTMRCQPILGHNTVFWYRQTMMQGLELLAYFRNRAPLDDSGMPKDRFSAEMPDATLATLKIQPSEPRDSAVYFCASGLRDNGYTFGSGTRLTVV.

The V call is TRBV20-1, the J call TRBJ2-7; 9 nucleotides line up with TRBD2. J lost 4 bases, V lost 1 base, and 8 bases had no gene match. CDR1 and CDR2 from the germline V gene are DFQATT and SNEGSKA (reference sequence). The length of the CDR3 is 15 residues. The CDR3, as DNA: TGCAGTGCTAGAGTAAGTAGCGGGAGAGGATACGAGCAGTACTTC. Translation: CSARVSSGRGYEQYF.

Turning to this clonotype: The junction departs from germline at one end; a sequencing error may be responsible. The rearrangement uses TRBV29-1 and TRBJ2-5; 11 positions match TRBD1. Germline V gene lookup returns CDR1 SQVTM and CDR2 ANQGSEA. The CDR3 sequence is 13 residues long. CDR3: CSATDRGQEAQYF. The DNA for the CDR3 is TGCAGCGCCACGGACAGGGGGCAAGAGGCCCAGTACTTC.